What follows are 20 T cell receptor beta chains derived from one specimen sequenced in a study of human T cells and chemical hapten exposure. TCRdb reprocessed the RACE reads with MiXCR, giving one entry per CDR3 protein. Seen here are some 89,000 distinct CDR3 sequences, approximately 10% observed once, and the top ten hold around 2.5%. Time point in this sample: patch test 2, 6 weeks after DPC sensitization. Treatment reported: therapeutic diphenylcyclopropenone sensitization with weekly scalp DPC. Sequences were derived from whole blood, sampled in connection with sensitization to the hapten diphenylcyclopropenone (DPC). Source of these receptors: a woman aged 25 to 39 with alopecia areata. Some clones in this sample may be carry-over from other donors' samples.

This clonotype was seen a few times. The chain couples TRBV12-3 or TRBV12-4 to TRBJ2-2, with D possibly matching TRBD2 (6 bases). The germline V and J ends were trimmed by 8 bases and 4 bases, with 14 bases remaining between them. The CDR3 runs 14 residues. The CDR3 loop is CASSGELGTGELFF. As DNA, the CDR3 is TGTGCCAGCTCGGGGGAGCTGGGCACCGGGGAGCTGTTTTTT.

In DNA form, the CDR3 reads TGCAGCGTCGTCAAACAGGGGATCCAAGAGACCCAGTACTTC. This sequence encodes CSVVKQGIQETQYF. The V call is TRBV29-1, the J call TRBJ2-5; 7 nucleotides agree with TRBD1. V lost 6 bases, J lost 1 base, and 8 bases stayed unmatched. CDR1 and CDR2 (germline): SQVTM, ANQGSEA. This CDR3 is 14 amino acids long.

Only a few counts were recorded for this clonotype. The genes are TRBV6-1 and TRBJ1-1; no clear D gene. This CDR3 region has 13 residues. Trimming left V 8 bases short and J 0 bases short, with 10 bases between. Per the germline V gene, CDR1 is MNHNS and CDR2 is SASEGT. The chain's CDR3 is CASFRGMNTEAFF. In DNA, the CDR3 is TGTGCCAGCTTTCGGGGAATGAACACTGAAGCTTTCTTT.

This clonotype came up many times. V is TRBV4-3 and J is TRBJ1-1; D is ambiguous. Germline V gives CDR1 LGHNA, CDR2 YSLEER. Deletions cut 0 bases from V and 5 bases from J, with 16 bases between. The CDR3 extends over 16 amino acids. The CDR3: CASSQDLRGIGTEAFF. DNA for the CDR3: TGCGCCAGCAGCCAAGATCTCAGAGGCATAGGGACTGAAGCTTTCTTT.

V is TRBV4-1 and J is TRBJ2-7, with D possibly TRBD1 on 5 matching bases. The V gene lost 0 bases and the J gene lost 6 bases, with 12 bases spanning the gap. CDR3 length: 14 residues. From germline, CDR1 is MGHRA and CDR2 YSYEKL. Here the CDR3 DNA reads TGCGCCAGCAGCCAAGAGAGAGTCCAGGGCGAGCAGTACTTC. This encodes CASSQERVQGEQYF.

This clonotype was detected ten times or more. The chain combines TRBV19 with TRBJ2-1; 9 bases agree with TRBD2. CDR3 size: 15 residues. CDR1 is LNHDA and CDR2 is SQIVND in the germline V gene (reference sequence). V shed 3 bases, J shed 8 bases, and the junction held 8 bases outside the gene matches. CDR3 nucleotide sequence: TGTGCCAGTAGTATTTCGGCGGGGGGGCCGGATGAGCAGTTCTTC. It translates to CASSISAGGPDEQFF.

This clonotype showed up just a few times. The rearrangement links TRBV10-3 to TRBJ2-3; 10 bases agree with TRBD1. The CDR3 extends over 13 amino acids. Germline V lookup: CDR1 ENHRY, CDR2 SYGVKD. Trimming took 5 bases from V and 5 from J; bases not matched to a gene: 1. CDR3 sequence: CAISRDRGDTQYF. The CDR3 bases are TGTGCCATCAGTAGGGACAGGGGAGATACGCAGTATTTT.

CDR3 protein: CASSPDRVRETQYF. The CDR3 coding sequence is TGTGCCAGCAGCCCGGACAGGGTACGAGAGACCCAGTACTTC. The V call is TRBV3-1, the J call TRBJ2-5; 8 bases line up with TRBD1. The CDR3 covers 14 residues. Germline V gene lookup returns CDR1 LGHDT and CDR2 YNNKEL (reference sequence). J was trimmed by 4 bases and V by 4 bases; bases with no gene match: 5.

The chain carries TRBV10-3 and TRBJ2-3; tentative D call: TRBD2 (6 bases). There are 13 residues in the CDR3. Germline V gives CDR1 ENHRY, CDR2 SYGVKD. V gave up 8 bases and J gave up 1 base, with 10 bases separating them. Here the CDR3 reads CAIGDLGTDTQYF. As DNA, the CDR3 is TGTGCCATCGGGGACTTGGGCACAGATACGCAGTATTTT.

In this sample, this clonotype turned up many times. The chain carries TRBV20-1 and TRBJ2-5; 7 bases align to TRBD2. The CDR3 loop spans 15 amino acids. V was pared by 3 bases and J by 5 bases, with 12 bases of the junction left unmatched. From germline, CDR1 is DFQATT and CDR2 SNEGSKA (reference sequence). The CDR3 bases are TGCAGTGCTAGGGGAACGGGACTATTGGGCGAGACCCAGTACTTC. Residues: CSARGTGLLGETQYF.

The sample holds many counts of this clonotype. The chain links TRBV28 to TRBJ2-1; D remains ambiguous. Germline CDR1 MDHEN, CDR2 SYDVKM. The germline V and J ends were trimmed by 3 bases and 1 base, with 10 bases remaining between them. The CDR3 is made up of 15 amino acids. For the CDR3, the DNA is TGTGCCAGCAGTTTCGTGGGGAAATCCTACAATGAGCAGTTCTTC. Its protein product is CASSFVGKSYNEQFF.

This clonotype has at least ten counts. The chain employs TRBV6-6 and TRBJ2-7; the match to TRBD1 covers 7 bases. Germline lookup yields CDR1 MNHNY and CDR2 SVGAGI (reference sequence). V was clipped by 4 bases and J by 4 bases; unmatched bases: 7. There are 14 residues in the CDR3. In DNA form, the CDR3 reads TGTGCCAGCAGTTTCGGGACAGCAGAATACGAGCAGTACTTC. Protein: CASSFGTAEYEQYF.

This clonotype was seen many times. The chain uses TRBV3-1 and TRBJ2-3; 9 bases are a match to TRBD2. The junction had 7 bases not matched to a gene; V was cut back by 1 base and J by 5 bases. The CDR3 runs to 16 residues. Germline V gene data show CDR1 as LGHDT and CDR2 as YNNKEL (reference sequence). In DNA, the CDR3 is TGTGCCAGCAGCCAAGGCGGGCGGGGGGGAAGAGATACGCAGTATTTT. It codes for CASSQGGRGGRDTQYF.

This clonotype has ten or more counts. The V gene is TRBV20-1, the J gene TRBJ2-5; 8 positions match TRBD2. Germline loops: CDR1 DFQATT, CDR2 SNEGSKA (reference sequence). After removal of 3 bases from V and 5 bases from J, the junction contained 8 bases not matched to a gene. The CDR3 runs 14 residues. The CDR3 is CSASTAGGWETQYF. The DNA for the CDR3 is TGCAGTGCTAGTACTGCGGGGGGCTGGGAGACCCAGTACTTC.

This clonotype was seen many times. V and J are TRBV3-1 and TRBJ2-5; no firm D call. The CDR3 is 13 residues long. The ends were cut back, 4 bases at V and 2 bases at J, with 8 bases in the middle. Germline V CDR1 and CDR2: LGHDT, YNNKEL (reference sequence). CDR3 DNA: TGTGCCAGCAGCCGGGTTGATCAAGAGACCCAGTACTTC. It specifies CASSRVDQETQYF.

In its sample, this clonotype was seen many times. The chain employs TRBV29-1 and TRBJ1-3; D is perhaps TRBD1 (5 bases). The CDR3 loop spans 14 amino acids. V gave up 5 bases and J gave up 4 bases, with 15 bases separating them. Germline CDR1 and CDR2: SQVTM and ANQGSEA. The CDR3 region has the DNA TGCAGCGTTTCAGGGAAGGGGTCCGGAAACACCATATATTTT. This translates into CSVSGKGSGNTIYF.

V is TRBV12-3 or TRBV12-4 and J is TRBJ2-7; TRBD2 matches at 12 bases. The CDR3 covers 16 residues. Losses at the gene ends were 6 bases for V and 1 base for J; bases not matched to a gene: 7. The DNA of the CDR3 is TGTGCCAGCAGCTTCACGACTAGCGGGGGATCCTACGAGCAGTACTTC. Translated: CASSFTTSGGSYEQYF.

The chain has TRBV28 and TRBJ1-1; no clear D. Trimming took 5 bases from V and 7 from J, leaving 5 bases between them. Per germline, CDR1 MDHEN and CDR2 SYDVKM. The CDR3 has 10 amino acids. In DNA form, the CDR3 reads TGTGCCAGCAGTGCGCTTGAAGCTTTCTTT. Protein sequence: CASSALEAFF. The variable domain in full, completed from reference TRBV28 and TRBJ1-1, reads DVKVTQSSRYLVKRTGEKVFLECVQDMDHENMFWYRQDPGLGLRLIYFSYDVKMKEKGDIPEGYSVSREKKERFSLILESASTNQTSMYLCASSALEAFFGQGTRLTVV.

This clonotype was recorded many times. The chain recombines TRBV5-5 with TRBJ2-2, with TRBD2 matching 8 bases. The V gene end was trimmed by 2 bases and the J gene end by 1 base; junction bases not matched to a gene: 7. CDR3 length: 17 residues. Germline CDR1 reads SGHKS; CDR2 reads YYEKEE (reference sequence). The DNA of the CDR3 is TGTGCCAGCAGCTTCCAAGGCAGCGGGAGGAACACCGGGGAGCTGTTTTTT. Protein product: CASSFQGSGRNTGELFF.

This clonotype was recorded many times. V is TRBV12-5 and J is TRBJ2-7; unclear D gene. V lost 3 bases and J lost 6, with 9 bases in between. This CDR3 is built from 12 residues. CDR1 LGHNT and CDR2 FRNRAP come from the germline V gene. This CDR3 reads CASGFGPFEQYF. For the CDR3, the DNA is TGTGCTAGTGGTTTCGGACCGTTCGAGCAGTACTTC.